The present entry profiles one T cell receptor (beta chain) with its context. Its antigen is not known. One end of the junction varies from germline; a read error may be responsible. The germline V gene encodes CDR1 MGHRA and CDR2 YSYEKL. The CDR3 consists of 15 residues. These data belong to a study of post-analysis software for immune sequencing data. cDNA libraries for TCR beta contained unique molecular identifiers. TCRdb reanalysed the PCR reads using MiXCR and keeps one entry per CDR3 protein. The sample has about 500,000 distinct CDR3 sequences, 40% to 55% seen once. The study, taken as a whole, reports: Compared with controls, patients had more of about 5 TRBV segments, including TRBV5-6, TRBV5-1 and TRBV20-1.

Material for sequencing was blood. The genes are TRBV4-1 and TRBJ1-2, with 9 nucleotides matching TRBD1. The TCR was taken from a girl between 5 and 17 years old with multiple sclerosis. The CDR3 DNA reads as TGCGCCAGCAGCCCGGCGGGGACAGGGAACTATGGCTACGCCTTC. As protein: CASSPAGTGNYGYAF.